Listed here are 27 T cell receptor beta chains from one sample, sequenced in a study of T-cell memory formation after mild COVID-19. TCRdb passed the 5' RACE reads through MiXCR, listing each CDR3 protein once. The table records about 130,000 distinct CDR3 sequences, roughly 6% of them present only once. Sequenced sample: PBMCs or a T cell subset sorted from them (not recorded which). These receptors originate from an adult woman who had mild COVID-19 (a few samples of this study predate the infection). Cell type and time point are not known.

This sequence joins TRBV5-1 and TRBJ2-2; 8 nucleotides match TRBD1. V dropped 2 bases and J dropped 4; count of bases not matched to a gene: 4. This CDR3 has 15 residues. Germline assignment: CDR1 SGHRS and CDR2 YFSETQ. The DNA for the CDR3 is TGCGCCAGCAGCTTATCCAGGGGGCGCACCGGGGAGCTGTTTTTT. Its translation is CASSLSRGRTGELFF.

This clonotype was detected ten times or more. The chain has TRBV11-1 and TRBJ2-2; possible D gene TRBD2, 6 bases. V shed 4 bases and J shed 1 base, with 16 bases lying between them. The CDR3 covers 17 residues. Germline V gene sequence: CDR1 SGHAT, CDR2 FQDESV (reference sequence). In DNA, the CDR3 is TGTGCCAGCAGCTATAAAGTCCGAGCGGGGAACACCGGGGAGCTGTTTTTT. It specifies CASSYKVRAGNTGELFF.

This clonotype was picked up many times. The chain uses TRBV7-6 and TRBJ2-7; D is unresolved. Trimming removed 3 bases at V and 6 bases at J, with 12 bases between. This CDR3 spans 13 amino acids. Germline CDR1 and CDR2: SGHVS and FNYEAQ. CDR3 region: CASSFTLSGEQYF. CDR3 nucleotides: TGTGCCAGCAGCTTCACGCTTAGTGGCGAGCAGTACTTC.

This clonotype has just a few counts. This chain uses TRBV11-2 with TRBJ2-3; 11 bases match TRBD2. This CDR3 is 16 amino acids long. The germline gives CDR1 SGHAT, CDR2 FQNNGV. Trimming removed 1 base from V and 5 bases from J; junction bases left unmatched: 5. CDR3 nucleotides: TGTGCCAGCAGCTTAGCCCTAGCGGGGGGCGTAGATACGCAGTATTTT. It specifies CASSLALAGGVDTQYF.

Note on this clonotype: One end of the junction varies from germline; a read error may be responsible. V gene TRBV24-1 combines with J gene TRBJ2-1; 8 bases map to TRBD2. CDR1 is KGHDR, CDR2 SFDVKD, per germline. CDR3 length: 19 residues. This chain's CDR3 is CATCDRTGRTGGPYNEQFF. The DNA of the CDR3 is TGTGCCACCTGTGACCGTACCGGGAGGACGGGAGGGCCCTACAATGAGCAGTTCTTC.

This rearrangement joins TRBV15 to TRBJ2-3; TRBD2 matches at 9 bases. With V trimmed by 5 bases and J by 0 bases, 6 bases remained unmatched. Germline assignment: CDR1 LNHNV and CDR2 YYDKDF (reference sequence). There are 16 residues in the CDR3. CDR3 in amino acids: CATSRASGVSTDTQYF. As DNA, the CDR3 is TGTGCCACCAGCCGGGCTAGCGGGGTTAGCACAGATACGCAGTATTTT.

The CDR3 loop reads CASSLLDRSNYGYTF. CDR3 nucleotide sequence: TGTGCCAGCAGCTTATTGGATCGGTCTAACTATGGCTACACCTTC. The chain combines TRBV7-8 with TRBJ1-2; D remains unclear. Between the trimmed V and J ends, which lost 2 bases and 0 bases, there was a span of 10 bases. CDR1 and CDR2 (germline): SGHVS, FQNEAQ. The CDR3 totals 15 residues.

This clonotype came up a few times. The gene calls are TRBV20-1 and TRBJ1-2, with 11 positions matching TRBD1. Germline CDR1 DFQATT, CDR2 SNEGSKA (reference sequence). V was pared by 2 bases and J by 0 bases, with 8 bases of the junction left unmatched. The CDR3 contains 17 residues. The CDR3 bases are TGCAGTGCTAGACCCGGGACAGGGGGTCTAGCTAACTATGGCTACACCTTC. It yields the protein CSARPGTGGLANYGYTF.

This clonotype was detected ten times or more. The chain couples TRBV5-6 to TRBJ1-1; D unresolved. This CDR3 region has 15 residues. V was cut by 4 bases and J by 3 bases, with 16 bases left in between. The V gene's germline CDR1 is SGHDT and CDR2 YYEEEE. CDR3 region: CASSPGHRRDTEAFF. CDR3 nucleotides: TGTGCCAGCAGCCCAGGCCACCGGAGGGACACTGAAGCTTTCTTT.

This clonotype has just a few counts. This chain connects TRBV24-1 to TRBJ1-2; 11 bases agree with TRBD1. Per the germline V gene, CDR1 is KGHDR and CDR2 is SFDVKD. The junction had 5 bases not matched to a gene; V was cut back by 4 bases and J by 2 bases. CDR3 size: 16 residues. The CDR3 DNA sequence: TGTGCCACCAGTGACCCTGGACAGGGGGCGAACTATGGCTACACCTTC. Translation gives CATSDPGQGANYGYTF.

A few counts support this clonotype. This chain connects TRBV5-6 to TRBJ2-2; possibly TRBD2 for D (6 bases). The V end lost 4 bases, the J end lost 7 bases, and 14 bases lay between the germline ends. CDR1 SGHDT and CDR2 YYEEEE come from the germline V gene. This CDR3 region has 14 residues. This CDR3 is CASSPRLVRGELFF. As DNA, the CDR3 is TGTGCCAGCAGCCCGAGACTAGTACGCGGGGAGCTGTTTTTT.

The V call is TRBV3-1, the J call TRBJ1-5; D remains unclear. V was shortened by 0 bases and J by 9 bases, with 9 bases between the two germline ends. The CDR3 loop spans 13 amino acids. Germline CDR1 and CDR2: LGHDT and YNNKEL (reference sequence). CDR3 DNA sequence: TGTGCCAGCAGCCAAGATCACTATCGGCCCCAGCATTTT. Its translation: CASSQDHYRPQHF.

This clonotype was seen only a few times. This rearrangement joins TRBV29-1 to TRBJ1-1; D perhaps matches TRBD1 (6 bases). CDR3 length equals 14 residues. V lost 0 bases, J lost 2 bases, and 10 bases lay in between. Germline values: CDR1 SQVTM, CDR2 ANQGSEA. CDR3 region: CSVEDWTANTEAFF. The CDR3 DNA follows: TGCAGCGTTGAAGACTGGACAGCAAACACTGAAGCTTTCTTT.

This clonotype was seen at least ten times. This chain uses TRBV20-1 with TRBJ2-3; D is undetermined. Per the germline V gene, CDR1 is DFQATT and CDR2 is SNEGSKA (reference sequence). The V end lost 5 bases, the J end lost 6 bases, and 6 bases lay between the germline ends. The CDR3 runs to 10 residues. The CDR3 nucleotides read TGCAGTGCTCCTAGGGATACGCAGTATTTT. Residues: CSAPRDTQYF.

The genes are TRBV5-1 and TRBJ1-2; 8 nucleotides align to TRBD1. The CDR3 sequence is 15 residues long. Germline loops: CDR1 SGHRS, CDR2 YFSETQ. V gave up 1 base and J gave up 7 bases; unmatched junction bases: 9. CDR3: CASSLPPGGTGGYTF. CDR3 in DNA: TGCGCCAGCAGCTTGCCCCCGGGAGGGACAGGTGGCTACACCTTC. Variable domain in full (rest from reference TRBV5-1 and TRBJ1-2): KAGVTQTPRYLIKTRGQQVTLSCSPISGHRSVSWYQQTPGQGLQFLFEYFSETQRNKGNFPGRFSGRQFSNSRSEMNVSTLELGDSALYLCASSLPPGGTGGYTFGSGTRLTVV.

This clonotype was seen a handful of times. The V call is TRBV12-3 or TRBV12-4, the J call TRBJ1-6; the match to TRBD1 covers 10 bases. This CDR3 comprises 15 residues. V gave up 5 bases and J gave up 7 bases; unmatched junction bases: 5. The CDR3 sequence: CASSADRGHNSPLHF. As DNA, the CDR3 is TGTGCCAGCAGTGCTGACAGGGGGCACAATTCACCCCTCCACTTT.

The rearrangement links TRBV4-3 to TRBJ2-3; possible D gene TRBD2, 6 bases. Per germline, CDR1 LGHNA and CDR2 YSLEER. The V and J ends lost 3 bases and 1 base respectively, with 11 bases between them. This CDR3 is 15 amino acids long. CDR3 coding DNA: TGCGCCAGCAGCCAGACCGGGGGAGGCACAGATACGCAGTATTTT. Encoded protein: CASSQTGGGTDTQYF.

This clonotype has only a few counts. The V gene is TRBV4-2, the J gene TRBJ2-3; D is uncertain. Looked up from germline, CDR1 is LGHNA and CDR2 is YNFKEQ. The CDR3 is 12 residues long. V dropped 0 bases and J dropped 6 bases, with 4 bases sitting between them. CDR3 region: CASSQDVDTQYF. CDR3 DNA sequence: TGTGCCAGCAGCCAAGATGTGGATACGCAGTATTTT.

This clonotype was detected ten times or more. V usage is TRBV4-2 and J usage is TRBJ2-1; 10 bases are shared with TRBD2. CDR3 length equals 14 residues. Germline CDR1 is LGHNA and CDR2 is YNFKEQ. V shed 3 bases and J 6 bases; nucleotides not matched to a gene: 2. The CDR3, as DNA: TGTGCCAGCAGCCAGGGGACTAGCGTCAATGAGCAGTTCTTC. It translates to CASSQGTSVNEQFF.

This clonotype showed up just a few times. The genes are TRBV6-2 or TRBV6-3 and TRBJ2-1; 9 bases are shared with TRBD2. The CDR3 contains 15 residues. The germline V gene encodes CDR1 MNHEY and CDR2 SVGEGT. Losses at the gene ends were 6 bases for V and 2 bases for J; bases not matched to a gene: 5. The CDR3 DNA reads TGTGCCAGCAGAGGTAGCGGGAGAACCTACAATGAGCAGTTCTTC. Protein product: CASRGSGRTYNEQFF.

The chain recombines TRBV12-3 or TRBV12-4 with TRBJ1-2; unclear D gene. The CDR3 runs to 14 residues. Trimming shortened V by 4 bases and J by 0 bases, and 9 bases separated the two germline ends. The CDR3 nucleotides are TGTGCCAGCAGTTATCTGCAGACTAACTATGGCTACACCTTC. Encoded protein: CASSYLQTNYGYTF.

This clonotype was counted many times. J is TRBJ2-3 and V is TRBV7-9, with TRBD1 matching over 8 bases. The ends lost 5 bases at V and 0 bases at J; junction bases unmatched: 10. The CDR3 loop spans 17 amino acids. Germline V gene data show CDR1 as SEHNR and CDR2 as FQNEAQ (reference sequence). The CDR3 DNA is TGTGCCAGCAGCCCGCATCGGACAGGGCCAAGCACAGATACGCAGTATTTT. Protein product: CASSPHRTGPSTDTQYF.

The chain carries TRBV5-1 and TRBJ1-1, with D hard to call. The germline V gene encodes CDR1 SGHRS and CDR2 YFSETQ. V was clipped by 3 bases and J by 5 bases, with 11 bases between them. CDR3 length equals 13 residues. CDR3 amino acids: CASSSGTATEAFF. The DNA of the CDR3 is TGCGCCAGCAGCTCAGGTACGGCAACTGAAGCTTTCTTT.

In this sample, this clonotype turned up a few times. The chain has TRBV2 and TRBJ1-2; 7 positions match TRBD1. This CDR3 has 17 amino acids. From germline, CDR1 is SNHLY and CDR2 FYNNEI. Germline trimming cut 4 bases from V and 3 bases from J; bases unmatched to any gene: 14. The CDR3 DNA follows: TGTGCCAGCAGTGCCGGGACAGTGTTAGAGACCCACTATGGCTACACCTTC. It translates to CASSAGTVLETHYGYTF.

This clonotype was detected many times. The V call is TRBV7-8, the J call TRBJ2-1, with TRBD2 identical over 11 bases. CDR3 length: 16 amino acids. CDR1 SGHVS and CDR2 FQNEAQ come from the germline V gene. V shed 6 bases, J shed 8 bases, and the junction held 12 bases outside the gene matches. CDR3: CASRPPATSGTDEQFF. The DNA of the CDR3 is TGTGCCAGCAGACCCCCCGCGACTAGCGGGACTGATGAGCAGTTCTTC.

There are a few counts of this clonotype. V gene TRBV5-1 combines with J gene TRBJ2-5, with 11 bases that match TRBD1. The V and J ends lost 0 bases and 5 bases, in that order; junction bases with no gene match: 9. Per germline, CDR1 SGHRS and CDR2 YFSETQ. The CDR3 totals 17 residues. Here the CDR3 DNA reads TGCGCCAGCAGCTTGGCCGGAGGACAGGGGGCTTCGGAGACCCAGTACTTC. Translation: CASSLAGGQGASETQYF.

This clonotype was counted a few times. The chain carries TRBV7-2 and TRBJ1-5; the D is unclear. Germline loops: CDR1 SGHTA, CDR2 FQGNSA. V lost 3 bases and J lost 0, with 9 bases in between. This CDR3 has 15 residues. CDR3 amino acids: CASSLVAYSNQPQHF. The CDR3, as DNA: TGTGCCAGCAGCTTGGTCGCTTATAGCAATCAGCCCCAGCATTTT.